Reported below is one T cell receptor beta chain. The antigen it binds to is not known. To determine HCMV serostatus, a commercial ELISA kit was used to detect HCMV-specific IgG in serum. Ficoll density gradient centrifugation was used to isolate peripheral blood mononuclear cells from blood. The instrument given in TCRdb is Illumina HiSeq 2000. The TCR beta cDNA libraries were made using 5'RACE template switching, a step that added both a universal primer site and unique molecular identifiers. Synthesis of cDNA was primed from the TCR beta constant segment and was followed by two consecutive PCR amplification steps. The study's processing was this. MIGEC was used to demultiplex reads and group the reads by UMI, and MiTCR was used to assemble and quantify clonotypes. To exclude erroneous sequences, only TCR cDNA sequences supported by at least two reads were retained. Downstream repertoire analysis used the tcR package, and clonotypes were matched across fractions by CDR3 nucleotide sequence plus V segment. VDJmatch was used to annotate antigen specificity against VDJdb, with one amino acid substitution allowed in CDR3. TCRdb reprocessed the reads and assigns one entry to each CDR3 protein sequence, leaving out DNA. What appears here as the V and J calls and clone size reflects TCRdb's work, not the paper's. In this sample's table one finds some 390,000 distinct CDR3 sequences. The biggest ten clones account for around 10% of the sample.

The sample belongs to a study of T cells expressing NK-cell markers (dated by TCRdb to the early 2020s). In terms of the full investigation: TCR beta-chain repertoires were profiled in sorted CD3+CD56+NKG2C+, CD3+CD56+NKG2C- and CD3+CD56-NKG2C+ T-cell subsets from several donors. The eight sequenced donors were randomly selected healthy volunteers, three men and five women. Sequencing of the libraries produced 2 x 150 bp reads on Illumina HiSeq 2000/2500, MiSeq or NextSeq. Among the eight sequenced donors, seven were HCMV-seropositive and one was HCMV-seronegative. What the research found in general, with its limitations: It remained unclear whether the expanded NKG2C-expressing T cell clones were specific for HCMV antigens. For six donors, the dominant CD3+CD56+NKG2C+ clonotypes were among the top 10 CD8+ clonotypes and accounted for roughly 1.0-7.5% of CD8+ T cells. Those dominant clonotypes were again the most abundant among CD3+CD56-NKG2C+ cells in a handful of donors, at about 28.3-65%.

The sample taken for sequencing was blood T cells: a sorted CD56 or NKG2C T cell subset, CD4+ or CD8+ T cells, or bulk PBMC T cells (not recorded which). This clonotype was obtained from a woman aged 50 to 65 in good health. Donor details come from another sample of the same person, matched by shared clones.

The CDR3 corresponds to CASNGQRISNQPQHF. Here the chain combines TRBV28 and TRBJ1-5; TCRdb designates TRBD1, a call that cannot be tested without DNA. Counted from cysteine to phenylalanine, this CDR3 has 15 amino acids. The protein alone is recorded here. CDR1 and CDR2, looked up from the germline V gene, are MDHEN and SYDVKM.